This T cell receptor (beta chain) was captured in a study of naive and memory T cell subsets. This CDR3 contains 13 residues. Trimming removed 5 bases from V and 6 bases from J; junction bases left unmatched: 7. Germline V gene data show CDR1 as SGHTA and CDR2 as FQGTGA. Findings and limits, study-wide: A few larger clonotypes appeared in naive repertoires, especially CD8, possibly memory cells re-expressing CD45RA.

As for this clonotype: Its antigen is not identified.

The beta constant-region primer was an equimolar mix of two oligonucleotides covering TRBC1 and TRBC2. Ligated cDNA was amplified by four rounds of PCR with nested alpha and beta constant-region primers and SP2. From the UMI-ligation and nested PCR reads, TCRdb called clonotypes with MiXCR, one entry per CDR3 protein. The data hold tens of thousands of distinct CDR3 sequences, with 11% observed a single time. Material for sequencing was naive CD4+ T cells from blood. The receptor comes from a human donor in good health. The chain couples TRBV7-3 to TRBJ2-7; 7 bases map to TRBD1. The CDR3 DNA reads TGTGCCAGCAGCGCCCGACAGGGAAGCGAGCAGTACTTC. This sequence encodes CASSARQGSEQYF.